This T cell receptor (beta chain) was identified in a study of T-cell reconstitution after alpha-beta-depleted transplantation in children (dated by TCRdb to 2016 to 2017). With respect to the entire study: Using TCR repertoire profiling, the study followed T-cell immune reconstitution in a quantitative way in children after TCRalphabeta/CD19-depleted allogeneic hematopoietic cell transplantation. What the authors observed across the whole study: Over subsequent months, a decline in hyperexpanded clone frequencies was noted, and after one year, T-cell counts and TCRbeta diversity were mostly ascribed to newly produced T cells. In some patients, high TCRbeta diversity at day 60 was attributed to recipient T cells and intrathymic progenitors that had survived conditioning. The apparently early recovery of alphabetaT-cell counts about two months after transplant reportedly depended on only several hundred rapidly expanded clones that came from non-depleted graft cells.

Looking up the germline V gene yields CDR1 MGHDK and CDR2 SYGVNS. Relative to germline, V is missing 3 bases and J is missing 4 bases, with 3 bases of the junction outside any gene match. The CDR3 goes from the cysteine to the phenylalanine over 14 residues. Only the CDR3 part of the read is kept: 42 bases, read in frame from the first base. The sample's treatment or condition label, in plain terms: allogeneic hematopoietic cell transplantation with graft depleted of TCRalphabeta T cells and CD19 B cells. The children who served as transplant recipients had been given grafts of TCRalphabeta/CD19-depleted allogeneic hematopoietic cells. As regards this clonotype: This receptor's antigen is unknown. No quality values exist for individual bases; no much larger clone is one base distant.

Library generation was performed with PCR. These reads were obtained on an Illumina HiSeq 2500. Molecular barcoding was employed in the preparation of TCR libraries, with unique molecular identifiers being used to normalize TCRbeta repertoire quantification. TCRdb applied fastp at Q25 and MiXCR to the public reads, then kept only in-frame beta chains. All rows with the same CDR3 protein become a single entry with the most common DNA and genes. The sample records fewer than 150,000 distinct CDR3 sequences, 8% to 10% of which are singletons. The ten largest clones represent approximately 25% of the sample.

The source of this sequence is a girl under three years old who had a stem cell transplant for combined immunodeficiency, so the T cells may come from the graft donor. The rearrangement combines TRBV25-1 with TRBJ2-7; 10 bases in between match TRBD1. The sequencing used PBMCs, mostly from graft donor cells, collected 180 days after TCRalphabeta/CD19-depleted stem cell transplant. The CDR3 is CASSDPGQGYEQYF. The DNA sequence is given as TGTGCCAGCAGTGATCCGGGACAGGGGTACGAGCAGTACTTC.